This is a list of T cell receptor beta chains from one sample in a study of graft-versus-host responses after intestinal transplantation. Method: immunoSEQ multiplex PCR; TCRdb's copy keeps in-frame clones and lacks some. Among about 57,000 clones, roughly 90% were seen once, and the ten largest hold around 1.5%. Material: PBMCs, obtained 26 days after transplant. These receptors were obtained from a human patient who received an intestinal transplant, so some T cells may come from the graft donor. Both conserved end residues are part of each CDR3. A D gene is named only where the DNA matches it firmly. Rows give clone size only sometimes, using once, few, many, or a class for an expanded clone.

v_call,j_call,d_call,clone_size,cdr3_aa,cdr3_nt
TRBV5-4,TRBJ1-1,-,-,CASSSGGHTEAFF,TGTGCCAGCAGCTCCGGGGGGCACACTGAAGCTTTCTTT
TRBV11-2,TRBJ2-3,-,once,CASSREESPFSTQYF,TGTGCCAGCAGCCGAGAGGAGAGCCCGTTTAGTACGCAGTATTTT
TRBV7-9,TRBJ1-2,TRBD1,-,CASSSLDRPYGYTF,TGTGCCAGCAGCTCCCTGGACAGGCCGTATGGCTACACCTTC
TRBV28,TRBJ2-3,TRBD2,-,CASSSRLAGNTDTQYF,TGTGCCAGCAGCTCGAGACTAGCGGGGAACACAGATACGCAGTATTTT
TRBV27,TRBJ2-1,-,-,CASSSGPEQFF,TGTGCCAGCAGTTCAGGTCCCGAGCAGTTCTTC
TRBV5-1,TRBJ1-4,-,-,CASSLESPVTTNEKLFF,TGCGCCAGCAGCTTGGAGTCTCCGGTAACAACTAATGAAAAACTGTTTTTT
TRBV19,TRBJ1-2,-,-,CASNGPGVNYGYTF,TGTGCCAGTAATGGGCCCGGGGTAAACTATGGCTACACCTTC
TRBV28,TRBJ1-4,-,-,CASSLVHPEQGLREKLFF,TGTGCCAGCAGTTTAGTTCACCCCGAACAGGGTCTTAGGGAAAAACTGTTTTTT
TRBV25-1,TRBJ1-1,-,-,CASRLGGNTEAFF,TGTGCCAGCAGATTAGGAGGGAACACTGAAGCTTTCTTT
TRBV27,TRBJ2-3,-,-,CASSLSPGPSTDTQYF,TGTGCCAGCAGTTTATCTCCAGGCCCCAGCACAGATACGCAGTATTTT